Following are 30 T cell receptor beta chains from one sample sequenced in a study of chemoradiotherapy in HPV16-positive cancers. The protocol was immunoSEQ multiplex PCR, while the TCRdb copy is restricted to in-frame clones and leaves out a portion. The sample includes 15,000 to 20,000 clones, approximately 90% of them seen just once. Sequencing was performed on blood, taken from a patient who underwent chemoradiotherapy. The receptor set was obtained from a human donor with HPV-associated anogenital cancer.

J is TRBJ1-1 and V is TRBV27, with D perhaps TRBD1 (6 bases). Germline V CDR1 and CDR2: MNHEY, SMNVEV (reference sequence). Trimming took 3 bases from V and 0 from J, leaving 8 bases between them. This CDR3 is 14 amino acids long. The CDR3 nucleotides are TGTGCCAGCAGTTTGGGGGGCATGAACACTGAAGCTTTCTTT. Amino acid sequence: CASSLGGMNTEAFF.

With respect to this clone: A junction end diverges from the germline sequence, so it may reflect a read error. The chain employs TRBV7-2 and TRBJ2-2; the D call may be TRBD1 or TRBD2 (5 bases each). Germline-derived CDR1 and CDR2 are SGHTA and FQGNSA. The CDR3 consists of 14 residues. CDR3 DNA: TGTGCCAGCAGCGCCGGGACGAAGACCGGGGAGCTGTTTTTT. Translating it yields CASSAGTKTGELFF.

The V and J genes are TRBV6-5 and TRBJ1-2, with TRBD1 matching over 9 bases. The germline gives CDR1 MNHEY, CDR2 SVGAGI. With V trimmed by 6 bases and J by 8 bases, 4 bases remained unmatched. The CDR3 runs 12 residues. CDR3 sequence: CASRGQGSGYTF. The CDR3 nucleotides are TGTGCCAGCAGGGGACAGGGTAGCGGCTACACCTTC.

This clone came up once. For the CDR3, the DNA is TGTGCCAGCAGTCCCGGGGTCGGGGCGGGGAACACTGAAGCTTTCTTT. Protein sequence: CASSPGVGAGNTEAFF. V gene TRBV27 combines with J gene TRBJ1-1; tentatively, D is TRBD1 (5 bases). The germline gives CDR1 MNHEY, CDR2 SMNVEV (reference sequence). The CDR3 loop spans 16 amino acids. V lost 5 bases to trimming and J lost 1 base, with 17 bases between them.

The chain links TRBV11-3 to TRBJ1-2, with D perhaps matching TRBD1 (5 bases). CDR3 size: 14 residues. The V end lost 3 bases, the J end lost 11 bases, and 19 bases lay between the germline ends. Germline CDR1 reads SGHNT; CDR2 reads YENEEA. Here the CDR3 reads CASSLDGDGRGYTF. The CDR3 DNA is TGTGCCAGCAGCTTGGACGGGGACGGCCGGGGGTACACCTTC.

V gene TRBV6-5 combines with J gene TRBJ2-1; 15 bases are shared with TRBD2. This CDR3 has 13 residues. Germline V gives CDR1 MNHEY, CDR2 SVGAGI. Unmatched junction bases numbered 3, after V lost 6 bases and J lost 12 bases. As DNA, the CDR3 is TGTGCCAGCAGGGGACTAGCGGGGGGCAGGCAGTTCTTC. This translates into CASRGLAGGRQFF.

The chain is built from TRBV10-3 and TRBJ2-7; the match to TRBD1 covers 8 bases. Losses at the gene ends were 3 bases for V and 3 bases for J; bases not matched to a gene: 13. The germline CDR1 and CDR2 sequences are ENHRY and SYGVKD. The CDR3 is 17 residues long. CDR3 in amino acids: CAISDVAIGQGRYEQYF. In DNA, the CDR3 is TGTGCCATCAGTGACGTAGCTATTGGACAGGGTCGCTACGAGCAGTACTTC.

The chain carries TRBV30 and TRBJ2-7; D may be TRBD2 (6 bases). Germline V gene lookup returns CDR1 GTSNPN and CDR2 SVGIG (reference sequence). The CDR3 covers 12 residues. Deletions cut 2 bases from V and 5 bases from J, with 10 bases between. The CDR3 coding sequence is TGTGCCTGGAGTCATCGGGGGAACGAGCAGTACTTC. This sequence encodes CAWSHRGNEQYF.

CDR3 DNA sequence: TGTGCCAGCACCGGCTCCGGGACATCGGCCAACGTCCTGACTTTC. Protein product: CASTGSGTSANVLTF. The chain uses TRBV6-5 and TRBJ2-6; tentatively, D is TRBD1 (6 bases). This CDR3 is built from 15 residues. Germline-derived CDR1 and CDR2 are MNHEY and SVGAGI. V dropped 7 bases and J dropped 6 bases, with 16 bases sitting between them.

V and J are TRBV30 and TRBJ2-7, with D uncertain. In germline, CDR1 is GTSNPN, CDR2 SVGIG (reference sequence). Trimming took 3 bases from V and 2 from J, leaving 8 bases between them. CDR3 size: 12 residues. This CDR3 is CAWSSPPYEQYF. The CDR3 nucleotides read TGTGCCTGGAGCTCCCCACCCTACGAGCAGTACTTC.

The chain combines TRBV25-1 with TRBJ2-3; TRBD1 aligns across 12 bases. The CDR3 spans 15 residues. Looked up from germline, CDR1 is MGHDK and CDR2 is SYGVNS. V was clipped by 6 bases and J by 0 bases; unmatched bases: 1. The CDR3 spells CASRGQGASTDTQYF. Written as DNA, the CDR3 is TGTGCCAGCAGGGGACAGGGGGCTAGCACAGATACGCAGTATTTT. Together with reference TRBV25-1 and TRBJ2-3, the CDR3 gives the full variable domain: EADIYQTPRYLVIGTGKKITLECSQTMGHDKMYWYQQDPGMELHLIHYSYGVNSTEKGDLSSESTVSRIRTEHFPLTLESARPSHTSQYLCASRGQGASTDTQYFGPGTRLTVL.

This chain connects TRBV7-2 to TRBJ1-5; possible D gene TRBD1, 6 bases. The CDR3 is made up of 13 amino acids. V was clipped by 4 bases and J by 4 bases, with 8 bases between them. CDR1 and CDR2 (germline): SGHTA, FQGNSA. Written as DNA, the CDR3 is TGTGCCAGCAGCTCTGACAGGAATCAGCCCCAGCATTTT. This sequence encodes CASSSDRNQPQHF.

This clone has only a few counts. The genes are TRBV7-9 and TRBJ1-1; D not certain. Trimming cost V 0 bases and J 3 bases, with 8 bases left between them. The V gene's germline CDR1 is SEHNR and CDR2 FQNEAQ (reference sequence). The CDR3 contains 14 residues. CDR3 sequence: CASSLAEAHTEAFF. The CDR3 DNA reads as TGTGCCAGCAGCTTAGCGGAGGCGCACACTGAAGCTTTCTTT.

This chain joins TRBV7-2 and TRBJ2-1; D gene uncertain. Per germline, CDR1 SGHTA and CDR2 FQGNSA. Trimming left V 2 bases short and J 9 bases short, with 14 bases between. The length of the CDR3 is 14 residues. The CDR3 region is CASSLTLGIGEQFF. Here the CDR3 DNA reads TGTGCCAGCAGCTTAACCTTGGGGATTGGTGAGCAGTTCTTC.

The rearrangement uses TRBV30 and TRBJ2-5; tentatively, D is TRBD2 (6 bases). Trimming stripped 4 bases from V and 2 bases from J, with 11 bases between. CDR1 and CDR2 (germline): GTSNPN, SVGIG (reference sequence). This CDR3 comprises 13 residues. The CDR3 sequence is CAWMASAQETQYF. The CDR3 DNA reads as TGTGCCTGGATGGCTAGCGCTCAAGAGACCCAGTACTTC.

This clone was found once. The chain employs TRBV19 and TRBJ2-7; D not resolved. V was clipped by 2 bases and J by 2 bases, with 7 bases between them. The length of the CDR3 is 13 residues. Germline V gives CDR1 LNHDA, CDR2 SQIVND (reference sequence). The CDR3: CASSIQLAYEQYV. The CDR3 DNA reads TGTGCCAGTAGTATACAGCTAGCCTACGAGCAGTACGTC.

This chain links TRBV6-5 with TRBJ2-2, with D perhaps matching TRBD1 (5 bases). Trimming left V 0 bases short and J 6 bases short, with 11 bases between. The CDR3 has 15 residues. The germline V gene encodes CDR1 MNHEY and CDR2 SVGAGI. CDR3 sequence: CASSYSVRGAGELFF. In DNA form, the CDR3 reads TGTGCCAGCAGTTACTCTGTTAGGGGTGCCGGGGAGCTGTTTTTT.

J is TRBJ2-3 and V is TRBV27; 7 bases match TRBD1. The CDR3 is 14 amino acids. CDR1 is MNHEY and CDR2 is SMNVEV in the germline V gene (reference sequence). The V gene end was trimmed by 4 bases and the J gene end by 5 bases; junction bases not matched to a gene: 6. The CDR3 here is CASSSTGAGDTQYF. CDR3 nucleotide sequence: TGTGCCAGCAGTTCAACAGGGGCTGGAGATACGCAGTATTTT.

The CDR3 DNA follows: TGTGCCAGCAGCTTAGGACTAGCGGGGGAAGAGACCCAGTACTTC. Its translation: CASSLGLAGEETQYF. V usage is TRBV11-2 and J usage is TRBJ2-5; 12 nucleotides agree with TRBD2. The J segment lost 3 bases and the V segment lost 1 base, leaving 0 bases of the junction unmatched. The CDR3 spans 15 residues. Germline V gene lookup returns CDR1 SGHAT and CDR2 FQNNGV.

This chain links TRBV6-1 with TRBJ1-2; 7 bases agree with TRBD1. J lost 4 bases, V lost 10 bases, and 6 bases had no gene match. The CDR3 extends over 12 amino acids. Germline loops: CDR1 MNHNS, CDR2 SASEGT. CDR3 in amino acids: CATETGIYGYTF. CDR3 DNA sequence: TGTGCCACCGAGACAGGGATCTATGGCTACACCTTC.

J is TRBJ1-4 and V is TRBV7-2; TRBD1 aligns across 7 bases. Germline CDR1 reads SGHTA; CDR2 reads FQGNSA. This CDR3 spans 14 amino acids. The V gene end was trimmed by 5 bases and the J gene end by 8 bases; junction bases not matched to a gene: 8. In nucleotides, the CDR3 is TGTGCCAGCAGCCGGGGACAGTGGGAAGAAAAACTGTTTTTT. Translation gives CASSRGQWEEKLFF.

The J gene is TRBJ2-1, the V gene TRBV29-1, with 9 bases matching TRBD1. Germline assignment: CDR1 SQVTM and CDR2 ANQGSEA. V trimming: 2 bases; J trimming: 7 bases; junction bases outside the gene matches: 6. This CDR3 has 14 residues. CDR3 sequence (DNA): TGCAGCGTTGAACCGGACAGGGGAGGGAATGAGCAGTTCTTC. Its protein is CSVEPDRGGNEQFF.

This chain links TRBV12-5 with TRBJ2-5; D perhaps matches TRBD2 (5 bases). Germline V gene data show CDR1 as LGHNT and CDR2 as FRNRAP. V was trimmed by 3 bases and J by 4 bases, leaving 15 bases between them. This CDR3 has 15 amino acids. The CDR3, as DNA: TGTGCTAGTGGTTTCGGTCTCTCACGGGGAGAGACCCAGTACTTC. Residues: CASGFGLSRGETQYF.

The table lists this clone with a few counts. V gene TRBV10-1 combines with J gene TRBJ1-1; tentatively, D is TRBD1 (5 bases). The CDR3 covers 13 residues. V lost 4 bases and J lost 5, with 11 bases in between. Germline V lookup: CDR1 WNHNN, CDR2 SYGVQD (reference sequence). CDR3 protein: CASSVGRETEAFF. The CDR3 coding sequence is TGCGCCAGCAGTGTCGGCAGGGAGACTGAAGCTTTCTTT.

J is TRBJ1-5 and V is TRBV4-2, with no clear D. CDR1 LGHNA and CDR2 YNFKEQ come from the germline V gene. CDR3 length: 15 amino acids. Trimming pared 0 bases from V and 7 bases from J, leaving 13 bases between. CDR3 loop: CASSQDIGVLQPQHF. As DNA, the CDR3 is TGTGCCAGCAGCCAAGATATTGGGGTACTGCAGCCCCAGCATTTT.

This chain connects TRBV2 to TRBJ1-6; D possibly corresponds to TRBD1 (5 bases). CDR1 is SNHLY, CDR2 FYNNEI, per germline. The germline V and J ends were trimmed by 4 bases and 14 bases, with 9 bases remaining between them. The CDR3 has 11 residues. Here the CDR3 DNA reads TGTGCCAGCAGTGGCAGAGGGGCCCTCCACTTT. Its translation is CASSGRGALHF.

The chain links TRBV30 to TRBJ1-6; 9 bases align to TRBD1. CDR1 and CDR2 from the germline V gene are GTSNPN and SVGIG (reference sequence). Germline trimming cut 3 bases from V and 6 bases from J; bases unmatched to any gene: 6. The CDR3 totals 15 residues. The CDR3: CAWSMTQGANSPLHF. The CDR3 nucleotides read TGTGCCTGGAGCATGACACAGGGGGCTAATTCACCCCTCCACTTT.

Here the CDR3 reads CASSLDRVQPAFF. The CDR3 DNA sequence: TGTGCCAGCAGCTTGGACAGGGTACAGCCAGCTTTCTTT. This chain joins TRBV6-5 and TRBJ1-1; 8 bases agree with TRBD1. CDR3 size: 13 residues. Germline loops: CDR1 MNHEY, CDR2 SVGAGI. Losses at the gene ends were 6 bases for V and 10 bases for J; bases not matched to a gene: 10.

The gene calls are TRBV2 and TRBJ2-7, with D perhaps matching TRBD1 (5 bases). The CDR3 runs to 16 residues. V was pared by 4 bases and J by 2 bases, with 18 bases between. Per the germline V gene, CDR1 is SNHLY and CDR2 is FYNNEI. The CDR3 DNA sequence: TGTGCCAGCAGTGCTCCCCCCCGACAGTACACCTACGAGCAGTACTTC. Translated, it gives CASSAPPRQYTYEQYF.

The rearrangement links TRBV30 to TRBJ1-1, with 8 positions matching TRBD1. The germline CDR1 and CDR2 sequences are GTSNPN and SVGIG (reference sequence). The CDR3 consists of 13 residues. V gave up 8 bases and J gave up 1 base; unmatched junction bases: 6. CDR3: CATRQGRNTEAFF. For the CDR3, the DNA is TGTGCCACCAGACAGGGGCGGAACACTGAAGCTTTCTTT.